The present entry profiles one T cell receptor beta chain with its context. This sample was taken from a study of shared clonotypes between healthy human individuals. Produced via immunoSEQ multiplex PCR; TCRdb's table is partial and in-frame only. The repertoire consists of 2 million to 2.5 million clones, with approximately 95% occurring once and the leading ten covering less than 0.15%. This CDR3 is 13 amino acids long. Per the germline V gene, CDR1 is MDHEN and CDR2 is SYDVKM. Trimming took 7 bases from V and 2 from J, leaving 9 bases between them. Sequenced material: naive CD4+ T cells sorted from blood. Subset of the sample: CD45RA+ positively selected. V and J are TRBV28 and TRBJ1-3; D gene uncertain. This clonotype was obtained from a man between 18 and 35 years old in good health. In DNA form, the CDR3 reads TGTGCCAGCATATCACAGACTGGAAACACCATATATTTT. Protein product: CASISQTGNTIYF.